The sequence of this T cell receptor beta chain was determined in a study of blood T cell repertoires in COVID-19. Overall study: Samples came from the United States, Italy and Spain, spanning acute and convalescent COVID-19. Nucleic acid was either cDNA or gDNA, and it came from T cells, B-cell-depleted T cells, or PBMCs.

How the authors handled the data: Using reference gene primer amplification, nucleated cell counts were estimated. The method was immunoSEQ multiplex PCR; TCRdb's version includes in-frame clones alone and lacks a portion of them. The D gene and trimming were derived from the DNA, and the V and J assignments and clone size from that table. The sample contains about 97,000 clones, 75% to 95% of which appear only once. The CDR3 is 17 residues long. Germline assignment: CDR1 SGHRS and CDR2 YFSETQ. Trimming pared 1 base from V and 1 base from J, leaving 17 bases between. This clonotype was sampled from a man aged 55 to 70 with acute or convalescent COVID-19. The V gene is TRBV5-1, the J gene TRBJ1-1; the D gene is possibly TRBD1 (5 bases). Sequencing was done on a sample of peripheral blood. The CDR3 protein is CASSLMSGSFANTEAFF. The CDR3 coding sequence is TGCGCCAGCAGCTTGATGTCAGGGTCATTCGCGAACACTGAAGCTTTCTTT.